This T cell receptor beta chain was obtained from a study of T cell repertoires in cytomegalovirus infection. Study at large: Used in the study were CMV epitopes, some recently identified and HLA-C-restricted, others well-studied and HLA-B-restricted. A matching HLA type, together with CMV infection, was signaled by public TCR beta signatures. Whole-study findings and limits: The study found HLA-C-restricted CMV-specific TCR beta clonotypes dominating the ex vivo response.

Using its own MiXCR run on the reads, TCRdb lists one record per CDR3 protein. The data hold some 940,000 distinct CDR3 sequences, with less than 35% observed a single time. As for this clonotype: The target antigen is unknown.

Germline V CDR1 and CDR2: SGHTA, FQGTGA. The CDR3 length is 16 residues. The V end was cut by 2 bases, the J end by 0 bases, with 11 bases between. This receptor was obtained from a human donor in good health (CMV status not recorded). Some clones in this sample may be carry-over from other donors' samples. J is TRBJ2-4 and V is TRBV7-3; no reliable D call. Source: cultured CD8+ T cells from PBMCs, taken from culture after CMV antigen stimulation. CDR3 coding DNA: TGTGCCAGCAGCTTATCTGGGATCCTAGCCAAAAACATTCAGTACTTC. Its translation: CASSLSGILAKNIQYF.